This T cell receptor beta chain was recorded in a study of OX40 agonist ivuxolimab in advanced cancers. Germline CDR1 is MNHEY and CDR2 is SMNVEV (reference sequence). The CDR3 contains 17 residues. V shed 2 bases, J shed 4 bases, and the junction held 7 bases outside the gene matches. The repertoire was sequenced with immunoSEQ multiplex PCR; TCRdb's copy has only in-frame clones and lacks some. In the table there are tens of thousands of clones, over 75% of which are singletons. This chain uses TRBV27 with TRBJ2-1; 11 bases agree with TRBD2. The TCR originated in an adult with an advanced solid tumor such as melanoma, head and neck, liver or kidney cancer. The sequenced sample was CD4+ or CD8+ T cells sorted from blood, obtained in a trial of the OX40 agonist ivuxolimab. The CDR3 DNA reads TGTGCCAGCAGTTTAACGTTAGGGACTAGCGGATACAATGAGCAGTTCTTC. It yields the protein CASSLTLGTSGYNEQFF.